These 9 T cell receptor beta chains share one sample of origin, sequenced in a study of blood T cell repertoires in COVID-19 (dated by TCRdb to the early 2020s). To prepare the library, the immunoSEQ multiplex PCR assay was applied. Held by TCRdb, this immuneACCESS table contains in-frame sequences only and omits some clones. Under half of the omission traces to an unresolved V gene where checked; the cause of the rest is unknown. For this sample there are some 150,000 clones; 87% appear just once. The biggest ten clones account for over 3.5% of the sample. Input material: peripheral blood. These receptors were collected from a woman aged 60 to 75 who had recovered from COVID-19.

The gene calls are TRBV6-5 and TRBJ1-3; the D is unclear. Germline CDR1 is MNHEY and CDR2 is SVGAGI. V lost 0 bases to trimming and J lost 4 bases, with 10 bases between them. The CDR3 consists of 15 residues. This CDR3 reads CASSYSGGRGNTIYF. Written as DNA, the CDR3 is TGTGCCAGCAGTTACTCGGGAGGGCGCGGAAACACCATATATTTT.

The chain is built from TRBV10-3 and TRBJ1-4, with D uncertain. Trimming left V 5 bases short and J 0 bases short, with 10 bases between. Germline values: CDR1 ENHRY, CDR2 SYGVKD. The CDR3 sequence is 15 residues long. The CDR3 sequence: CAISMGGATNEKLFF. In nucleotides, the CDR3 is TGTGCCATCAGTATGGGCGGGGCAACTAATGAAAAACTGTTTTTT.

The CDR3 nucleotides are TGTGCCAGCAGCCAAGCAGTAGGGGAATCACCCCTCCACTTT. It specifies CASSQAVGESPLHF. This chain joins TRBV3-1 (or the pseudogene TRBV3-2) and TRBJ1-6; weak D call: TRBD1 (5 bases). Trimming shortened V by 1 base and J by 10 bases, and 11 bases separated the two germline ends. CDR3 length: 14 amino acids. Germline CDR1 and CDR2: LGHDT and YNNKEL (reference sequence).

The CDR3 DNA is TGTGCCAGCTCCACTGGGGGGAGCTACAATGAGCAGTTCTTC. Translation gives CASSTGGSYNEQFF. The chain links TRBV7-3 to TRBJ2-1; D may be TRBD2 (6 bases). The germline V gene encodes CDR1 SGHTA and CDR2 FQGTGA. The CDR3 totals 14 residues. Trimming removed 8 bases at V and 3 bases at J, with 14 bases between.

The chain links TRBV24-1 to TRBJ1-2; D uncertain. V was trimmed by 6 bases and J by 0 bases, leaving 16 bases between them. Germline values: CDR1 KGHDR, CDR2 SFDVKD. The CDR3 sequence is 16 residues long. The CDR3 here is CATSSTQPEANYGYTF. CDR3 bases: TGTGCCACCAGTTCTACGCAGCCAGAGGCTAACTATGGCTACACCTTC.

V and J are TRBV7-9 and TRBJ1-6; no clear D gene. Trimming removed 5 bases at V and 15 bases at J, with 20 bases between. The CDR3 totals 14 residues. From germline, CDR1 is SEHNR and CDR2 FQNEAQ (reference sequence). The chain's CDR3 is CASSPLEGAQHLHF. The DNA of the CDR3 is TGTGCCAGCAGCCCTCTCGAGGGCGCCCAACACCTCCACTTT.

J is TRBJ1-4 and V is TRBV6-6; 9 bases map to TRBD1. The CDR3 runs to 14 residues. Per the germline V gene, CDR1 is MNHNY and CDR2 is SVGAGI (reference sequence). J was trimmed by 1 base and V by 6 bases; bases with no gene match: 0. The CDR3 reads CASRTGGTNEKLFF. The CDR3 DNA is TGTGCCAGCAGGACAGGGGGAACTAATGAAAAACTGTTTTTT.

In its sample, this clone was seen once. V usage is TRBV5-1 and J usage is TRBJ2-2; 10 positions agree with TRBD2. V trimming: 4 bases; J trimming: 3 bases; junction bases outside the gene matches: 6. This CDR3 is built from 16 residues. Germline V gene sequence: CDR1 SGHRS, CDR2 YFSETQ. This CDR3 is CASSAASGGYTGELFF. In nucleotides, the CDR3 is TGCGCCAGCAGCGCAGCTAGCGGGGGCTACACCGGGGAGCTGTTTTTT. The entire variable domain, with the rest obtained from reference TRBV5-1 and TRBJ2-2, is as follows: KAGVTQTPRYLIKTRGQQVTLSCSPISGHRSVSWYQQTPGQGLQFLFEYFSETQRNKGNFPGRFSGRQFSNSRSEMNVSTLELGDSALYLCASSAASGGYTGELFFGEGSRLTVL.

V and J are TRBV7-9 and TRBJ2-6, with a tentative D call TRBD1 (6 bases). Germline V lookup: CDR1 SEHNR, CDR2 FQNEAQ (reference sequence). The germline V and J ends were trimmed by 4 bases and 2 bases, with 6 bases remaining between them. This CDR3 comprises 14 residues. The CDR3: CASSWGPGANVLTF. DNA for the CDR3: TGTGCCAGCAGCTGGGGGCCTGGGGCCAACGTCCTGACTTTC.